Below are 9 T cell receptor beta chains sequenced from a single sample in a study of cytomegalovirus exposure and HLA in healthy donors. The PCR made use of 60 Vbeta and 13 Jbeta primers. Using immunoSEQ multiplex PCR, the repertoire was profiled, and TCRdb retains in-frame clones only, with some absent. The data contain some 120,000 clones, 75% to 90% of them seen just once; the ten biggest clones take up 1%. The source material was PBMCs. These TCRs come from a man aged 35-49 years in good health and CMV-seronegative.

The genes are TRBV2 and TRBJ1-1; 7 bases fit TRBD1. The germline CDR1 and CDR2 sequences are SNHLY and FYNNEI. There are 15 residues in the CDR3. V lost 2 bases to trimming and J lost 1 base; unmatched junction nucleotides: 4. In nucleotides, the CDR3 is TGTGCCAGCAGTGAATTAGGACAGGAGAACACTGAAGCTTTCTTT. Translating it yields CASSELGQENTEAFF.

This chain joins TRBV6-6 and TRBJ1-2; D gene unclear. Germline V gene lookup returns CDR1 MNHNY and CDR2 SVGAGI (reference sequence). V was shortened by 2 bases and J by 8 bases, with 6 bases between the two germline ends. This CDR3 spans 11 amino acids. The CDR3 spells CASSYVGGYTF. CDR3 coding DNA: TGTGCCAGCAGTTACGTTGGCGGCTACACCTTC.

In this sample, this clone turned up once. The V call is TRBV10-3, the J call TRBJ1-5; 7 bases map to TRBD1. This CDR3 is built from 14 residues. CDR1 ENHRY and CDR2 SYGVKD come from the germline V gene. V shed 5 bases and J 3 bases; nucleotides not matched to a gene: 4. The CDR3 region has the DNA TGTGCCATCAGTCCGGGACAGACCAATCAGCCCCAGCATTTT. Protein sequence: CAISPGQTNQPQHF.

In this sample, this clone turned up a few times. The chain combines TRBV27 with TRBJ1-3; D ambiguous. This CDR3 comprises 14 residues. The germline V gene has CDR1 MNHEY and CDR2 SMNVEV (reference sequence). V lost 6 bases, J lost 2 bases, and 11 bases lay in between. The CDR3 reads CASRLNGPGNTIYF. Here the CDR3 DNA reads TGTGCCAGCAGACTGAATGGGCCTGGAAACACCATATATTTT.

The J gene is TRBJ2-1, the V gene TRBV5-1; 9 bases agree with TRBD1. Germline V gene data show CDR1 as SGHRS and CDR2 as YFSETQ. The CDR3 is 17 residues long. Trimming at V came to 4 bases and at J to 9 bases, leaving 17 bases not matched to a gene. This chain's CDR3 is CASSPNSGTGSSTEQFF. The CDR3 region has the DNA TGCGCCAGCAGCCCGAACTCCGGGACAGGGTCATCGACTGAGCAGTTCTTC.

The table lists this clone with a count of one. The genes are TRBV18 and TRBJ2-3; tentatively, D is TRBD1 (7 bases). The V end was cut by 2 bases, the J end by 4 bases, with 19 bases between. Germline CDR1 reads KGHSH; CDR2 reads LQKENI. The CDR3 is 17 residues long. The CDR3 coding sequence is TGTGCCAGCTCACCATATCGGGAGTCAAGGGGGCCAGATACGCAGTATTTT. This gives the protein CASSPYRESRGPDTQYF. The full variable domain, rest sourced from reference TRBV18 and TRBJ2-3, is NAGVMQNPRHLVRRRGQEARLRCSPMKGHSHVYWYRQLPEEGLKFMVYLQKENIIDESGMPKERFSAEFPKEGPSILRIQQVVRGDSAAYFCASSPYRESRGPDTQYFGPGTRLTVL.

CDR3 in amino acids: CATSEEIKAGVTDTQYF. Here the CDR3 DNA reads TGTGCCACCAGCGAAGAGATAAAAGCGGGAGTAACAGATACGCAGTATTTT. The gene calls are TRBV15 and TRBJ2-3; 8 bases agree with TRBD2. V was clipped by 5 bases and J by 3 bases; unmatched bases: 13. This CDR3 is built from 17 residues. Germline lookup yields CDR1 LNHNV and CDR2 YYDKDF (reference sequence).

The chain has TRBV5-1 and TRBJ2-5; D uncertain. This CDR3 spans 14 amino acids. Deletions cut 1 base from V and 2 bases from J, with 9 bases between. Germline V CDR1 and CDR2: SGHRS, YFSETQ. The CDR3 DNA is TGCGCCAGCAGCTTGCCAACAGAACAAGAGACCCAGTACTTC. It specifies CASSLPTEQETQYF.

The V gene is TRBV28, the J gene TRBJ2-7; TRBD2 matches 9 bases. The germline gives CDR1 MDHEN, CDR2 SYDVKM. V lost 11 bases and J lost 7; bases outside the gene matches: 12. The CDR3 consists of 13 residues. CDR3 nucleotide sequence: TGTGCCGAGGAGGGCGGGAGGGCCGGAGAGCAGTACTTC. It codes for CAEEGGRAGEQYF.